The source of this T cell receptor (beta chain) is a study of T cell repertoires in cytomegalovirus infection (dated by TCRdb to the late 2010s). A note on the overall study: The peptide stimulations were aimed at well-studied HLA-B-restricted epitopes as well as recently identified HLA-C-restricted CMV epitopes, whose presentation resists viral immunomodulation. Donor HLA type was relevant to the analysis, as public TCR beta signatures indicated carriage of CMV infection together with the matching HLA type. General study outcomes and caveats: In the ex vivo response, HLA-C-restricted CMV-specific TCR beta clonotypes were dominant, and in two of eight donors the single most frequent clonotype came from this HLA-C-restricted group. Carriers of CMV infection plus the relevant HLA type were discriminated by the cumulative frequency of public TCR beta family members in the study cohort and in an independent approximately 340-donor cohort.

With regard to this clonotype: It lacks a known antigen. The input lacks base qualities; no much larger clone sits a single base away.

Interpreted using the paper, the treatment or condition label stands for: in vitro stimulation with specific CMV peptide epitopes to enrich CMV-specific T cells. TCRdb lists the instrument as Illumina HiSeq 1500. TCRdb redid the processing of the public reads, applying fastp at Q25 and MiXCR, and retained in-frame beta chains. Each entry merges the rows of one CDR3 protein and shows their most common DNA and genes. Present in this sample are roughly 120,000 distinct CDR3 sequences, 25% to 35% of which were seen just once. The ten largest account for under 65% of the sample. At the junction V is shortened by 7 bases and J by 4 bases, with 8 bases in between. From cysteine to phenylalanine, the CDR3 is 12 amino acids long. Only the CDR3 DNA stays, 36 bases, in frame from base 1. The CDR1 and CDR2 encoded by the germline V gene (reference sequence) are LNHDA and SQIVND.

This TCR came from a human donor in good health (CMV status not recorded). Some clones in this sample may be carry-over from other donors' samples. Sequenced here: CD8+ T cells from cultured PBMCs, sampled from culture after CMV antigen stimulation. This chain is built from TRBV19 and TRBJ1-5; no D gene call is confident. The CDR3 sequence is CASNIMNQPQHF. In nucleotides, the sequence is TGTGCCAGTAACATCATGAATCAGCCCCAGCATTTT.